This TCR beta chain was retrieved from a study of blood T cell repertoires in COVID-19. Study background: Whether acute or convalescent, the COVID-19 samples came from the United States, Italy and Spain.

The germline CDR1 and CDR2 sequences are SGDLS and YYNGEE. This CDR3 has 16 residues. Trimming took 6 bases from V and 2 from J, leaving 17 bases between them. In the study's own analysis: Estimation of nucleated cell counts relied on the amplification of reference gene primers. TCRdb's table, derived via immunoSEQ multiplex PCR, lists solely in-frame clones and lacks some. That table furnishes V, J and clone size, whereas the DNA furnished D and trimming. The table has approximately 300,000 clones, about four fifths seen once. Patients of the Seattle cohort, enrolled during active infection, were followed longitudinally.

V usage is TRBV9 and J usage is TRBJ2-2, with a possible D match to TRBD1 (6 bases). Sample: peripheral blood. The clonotype originates from a person aged 65 to 85 with COVID-19, enrolled during active disease. CDR3 in amino acids: CASTRTGQTNTGELFF. The DNA for the CDR3 is TGTGCCAGCACCCGAACAGGACAGACAAACACCGGGGAGCTGTTTTTT.